The subject of this entry is one T cell receptor (beta chain). There are 15 residues in the CDR3. Deletions cut 1 base from V and 5 bases from J, with 12 bases between. The germline V gene encodes CDR1 MNHNY and CDR2 SVGAGI (reference sequence). The record originates from a study of CD8 T cells in Susac syndrome. CD8+ and CD4+ T cells from blood underwent TCR beta sequencing, which was carried out in a high-throughput format. Roughly 0.5 to 1 ug RNA was reverse transcribed with random hexamers. One entry per CDR3 protein, called by TCRdb with MiXCR from the immunoSEQ multiplex PCR reads. The sample contains some 170,000 distinct CDR3 sequences, approximately 94% of which appear only once.

The TCR comes from a human donor with multiple sclerosis. V and J are TRBV6-6 and TRBJ1-5; possible D gene TRBD1, 5 bases. Sequencing was performed on CD4+ T cells from PBMCs. The CDR3 bases are TGTGCCAGCAGTTACTTCCGGGGCCTGGATCAGCCCCAGCATTTT. Residues: CASSYFRGLDQPQHF.